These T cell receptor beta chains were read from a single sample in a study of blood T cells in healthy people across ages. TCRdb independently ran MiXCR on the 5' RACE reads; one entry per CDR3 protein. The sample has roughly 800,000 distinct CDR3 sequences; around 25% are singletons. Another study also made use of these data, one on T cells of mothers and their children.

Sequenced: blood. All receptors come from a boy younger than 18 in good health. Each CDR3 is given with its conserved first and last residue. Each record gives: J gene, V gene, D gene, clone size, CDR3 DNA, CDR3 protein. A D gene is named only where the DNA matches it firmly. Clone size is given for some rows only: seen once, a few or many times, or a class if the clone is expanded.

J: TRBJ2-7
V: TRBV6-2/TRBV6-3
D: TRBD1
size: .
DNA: TGTGCCAGCAGTTACGCGACAGGGCTCCACGAGCAGTACTTC
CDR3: CASSYATGLHEQYF

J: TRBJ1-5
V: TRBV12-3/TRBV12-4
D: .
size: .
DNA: TGTGCCAGCAGTTTAGCCGGGCGGGGGGATCAGCCCCAGCATTTT
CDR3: CASSLAGRGDQPQHF

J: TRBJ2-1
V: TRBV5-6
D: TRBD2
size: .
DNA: TGTGCCAGCAGCCCAGATGGGACTAGCGGAGAGTCCTACAATGAGCAGTTCTTC
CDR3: CASSPDGTSGESYNEQFF

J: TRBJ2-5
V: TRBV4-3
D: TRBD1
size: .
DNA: TGCGCCAGCAGCCAAGAATGGGCAGGGGGCATCCAAGAGACCCAGTACTTC
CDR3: CASSQEWAGGIQETQYF

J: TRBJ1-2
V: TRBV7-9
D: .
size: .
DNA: TGTGCCAGCAGCTTAGGTGGGGCCGCTAACTATGGCTACACCTTC
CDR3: CASSLGGAANYGYTF

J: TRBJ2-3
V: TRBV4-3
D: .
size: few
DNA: TGCGCCAGCAGCCACTTAAGACAGGAAGCTAGCACAGATACGCAGTATTTT
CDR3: CASSHLRQEASTDTQYF

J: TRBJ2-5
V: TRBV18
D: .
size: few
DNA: TGTGCCAGCTCTGGGAACCAAGAGACCCAGTACTTC
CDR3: CASSGNQETQYF

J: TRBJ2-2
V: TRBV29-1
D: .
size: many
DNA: TGCAGCGTTGATTCCGGGGAGCTGTTTTTT
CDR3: CSVDSGELFF

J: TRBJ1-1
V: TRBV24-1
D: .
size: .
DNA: TGTGCCACCAGTGATCACCCCACAGGGCGGAACACTGAAGCTTTCTTT
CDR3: CATSDHPTGRNTEAFF

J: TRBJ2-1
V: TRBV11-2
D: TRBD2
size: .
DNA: TGTGCCAGCAGCCGGGGACAGATACTAGCGGGAGGCTCCTACAATGAGCAGTTCTTC
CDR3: CASSRGQILAGGSYNEQFF

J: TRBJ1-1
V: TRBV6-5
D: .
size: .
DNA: TGTGCCAGCAGGACAGATTTGAACACTGAAGCTTTCTTT
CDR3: CASRTDLNTEAFF

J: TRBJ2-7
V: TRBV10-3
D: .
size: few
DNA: TGTGCCATCAGTGAAGACGACGAGCAGTACTTC
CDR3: CAISEDDEQYF

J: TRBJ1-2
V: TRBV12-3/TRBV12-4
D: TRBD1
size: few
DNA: TGTGCCAGCAGTAAAGGGCGCAGGGGGAACTATGGTTACACCTTC
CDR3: CASSKGRRGNYGYTF

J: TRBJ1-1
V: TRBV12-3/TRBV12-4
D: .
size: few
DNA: TGTGCCAGCAGTCTTGAGTATCTGAACACTGAAGCTTTCTTT
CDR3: CASSLEYLNTEAFF

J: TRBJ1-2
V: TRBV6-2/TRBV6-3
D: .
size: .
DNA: TGTGCCAGCACCCCAGGACAGCTTACCGGCTACACCTTC
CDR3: CASTPGQLTGYTF

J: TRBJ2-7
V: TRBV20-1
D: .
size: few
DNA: TGCAGTGCTACAGAAGCATACGAGCAGTACTTC
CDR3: CSATEAYEQYF

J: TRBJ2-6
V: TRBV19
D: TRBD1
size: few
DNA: TGTGCCAGCACGACAGGGAGAGTGTCCGGGGCCAACGTCCTGACTTTC
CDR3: CASTTGRVSGANVLTF

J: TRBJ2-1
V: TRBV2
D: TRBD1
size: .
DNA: TGTGCCAGCAATCGGGACAGGGGCAATGAGCAGTTCTTC
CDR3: CASNRDRGNEQFF

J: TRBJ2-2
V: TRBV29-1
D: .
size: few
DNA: TGCAGCGTTGAAGCCACAGATACGAACACCGGGGAGCTGTTTTTT
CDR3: CSVEATDTNTGELFF

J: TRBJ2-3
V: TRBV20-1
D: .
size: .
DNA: TGCAGTGCTACGGACCTTGGCCAGCGGTTCACAGATACGCAGTATTTT
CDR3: CSATDLGQRFTDTQYF

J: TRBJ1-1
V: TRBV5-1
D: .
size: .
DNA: TGCGCCAGCAGCCGGGACGCTCCCCCTGAAGCTTTCTTT
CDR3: CASSRDAPPEAFF

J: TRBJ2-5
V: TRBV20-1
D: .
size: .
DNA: TGCAGTGGACAGGAGGGGAAAGAGACCCAGTACTTC
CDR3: CSGQEGKETQYF

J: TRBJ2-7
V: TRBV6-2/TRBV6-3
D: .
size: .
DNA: TGTGCCAGCAGTTACACTATCCACGAGCAGTACTTC
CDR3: CASSYTIHEQYF

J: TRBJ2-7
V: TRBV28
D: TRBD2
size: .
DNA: TGTGCCAGCAGTTTACTCTTTGGGCCAGGGAGGGGACACGAGCAGTACTTC
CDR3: CASSLLFGPGRGHEQYF

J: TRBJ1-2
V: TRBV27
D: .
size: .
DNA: TGTGCCAGCAGCCTTGGGGTGTTTCAGTTTGGCTACACCTTC
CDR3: CASSLGVFQFGYTF

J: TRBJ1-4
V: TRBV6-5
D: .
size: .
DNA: TGTGCCAGCAGTTACTCCAGGGTAGCGGCTAATGAAAAACTGTTTTTT
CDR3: CASSYSRVAANEKLFF

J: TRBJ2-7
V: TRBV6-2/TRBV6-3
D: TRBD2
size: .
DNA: TGTGCCAGCAGTAATTCTAGCGGTAGTTCCTACGAGCAGTACTTC
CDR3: CASSNSSGSSYEQYF

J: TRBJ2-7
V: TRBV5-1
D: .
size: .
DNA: TGCGCCAGCATGAGCGGGACACTAATGGGGGACGAGCAGTACTTC
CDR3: CASMSGTLMGDEQYF

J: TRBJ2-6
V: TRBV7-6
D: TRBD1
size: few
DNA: TGTGCCAGCAGCCGCCCCTTGACAGGGGATGGGGCCAACGTCCTGACTTTC
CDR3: CASSRPLTGDGANVLTF

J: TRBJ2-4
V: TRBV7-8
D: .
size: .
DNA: TGTGCCAGCAGCTTAATGCTACGGGGGGCGGACAAAAACATTCAGTACTTC
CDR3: CASSLMLRGADKNIQYF

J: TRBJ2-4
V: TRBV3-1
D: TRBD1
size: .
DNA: TGTGCCAGCAGCGCCAGGGGGCCTGCCAAAAACATTCAGTACTTC
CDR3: CASSARGPAKNIQYF

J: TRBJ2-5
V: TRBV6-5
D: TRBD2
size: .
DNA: TGTGCCAGCAGTTACTCTTATGGTAGCGGGCCTTCGGAGACCCAGTACTTC
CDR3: CASSYSYGSGPSETQYF

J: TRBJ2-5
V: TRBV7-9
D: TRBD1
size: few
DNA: TGTGCCAGCAGAGACAGGGGGCAAGAGACCCAGTACTTC
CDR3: CASRDRGQETQYF

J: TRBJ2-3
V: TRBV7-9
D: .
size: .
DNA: TGTGCCGTAGGGCGGGACGCCACAGATACGCAGTATTTT
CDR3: CAVGRDATDTQYF

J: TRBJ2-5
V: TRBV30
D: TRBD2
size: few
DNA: TGTGCCTGGAGTGTACTGGGACTAGCGGTCCAAGAGACCCAGTACTTC
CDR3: CAWSVLGLAVQETQYF

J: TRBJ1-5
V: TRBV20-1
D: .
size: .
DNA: TGCAGTGCTCCCCGGGACACCAATCAGCCCCAGCATTTT
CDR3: CSAPRDTNQPQHF

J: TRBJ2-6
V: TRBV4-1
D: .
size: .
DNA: TGCGCCAGCAGCCCTGGGGACGGCCGCTCTGGGGCCAACGTCCTGACTTTC
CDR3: CASSPGDGRSGANVLTF

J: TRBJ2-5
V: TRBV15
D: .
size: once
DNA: TGTGCCACCAGCAAGGGACAATCCCAAGAGACCCAGTACTTC
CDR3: CATSKGQSQETQYF

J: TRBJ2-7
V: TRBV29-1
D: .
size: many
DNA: TGCAGCGTTGAAGCAGGGAGCTCCTACGAGCAGTACTTC
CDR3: CSVEAGSSYEQYF

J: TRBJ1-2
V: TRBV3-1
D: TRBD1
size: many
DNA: TGTGCCAGCAGCCAAGAAGGACAGGGTTATGGCTACACCTTC
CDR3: CASSQEGQGYGYTF

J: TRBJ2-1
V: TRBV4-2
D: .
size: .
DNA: TGTGCCAGCAGCCAAGATAACGTAGGTCTGCGCCCCTACAATGAGCAGTTCTTC
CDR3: CASSQDNVGLRPYNEQFF

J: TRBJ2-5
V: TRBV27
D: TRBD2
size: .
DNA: TGTGCCAGCAGTTTCTCGTGGGAGGGAGAGACCCAGTACTTC
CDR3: CASSFSWEGETQYF

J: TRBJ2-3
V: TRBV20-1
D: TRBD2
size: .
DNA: TGCAGTGCTAGGACTAGCGGGAGAGGGGCAGATACGCAGTATTTT
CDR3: CSARTSGRGADTQYF

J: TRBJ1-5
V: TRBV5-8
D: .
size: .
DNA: TGTGCCAGCAGCTTCGGACAGTATAGCAATCAGCCCCAGCATTTT
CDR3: CASSFGQYSNQPQHF

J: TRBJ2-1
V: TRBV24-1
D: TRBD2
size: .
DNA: TGTGCCACCAGTGATAGGACTAGCGGGAGAGGAAATGAGCAGTTCTTC
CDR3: CATSDRTSGRGNEQFF

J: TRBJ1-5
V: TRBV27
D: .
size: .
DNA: TGTGCCAGCAGTGCACAGCAACGGCACAATCAGCCCCAGCATTTT
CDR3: CASSAQQRHNQPQHF

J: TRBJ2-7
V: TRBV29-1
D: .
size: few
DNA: TGCAGCGTCAGACCGTGGGGAGACTACGAGCAGTACTTC
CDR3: CSVRPWGDYEQYF

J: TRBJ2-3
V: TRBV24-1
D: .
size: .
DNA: TGTGCCACCAGTGATTTGAGAGGGGACACAGATACGCAGTATTTT
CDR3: CATSDLRGDTDTQYF

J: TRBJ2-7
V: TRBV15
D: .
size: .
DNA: TGTGCCACCAGCAGAGATCCCCCGGGGACGGACGAGCAGTACTTC
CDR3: CATSRDPPGTDEQYF

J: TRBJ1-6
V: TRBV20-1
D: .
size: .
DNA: TGCAGTGCTAGTGAAGAACCTGGGTCACCCCTCCACTTT
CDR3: CSASEEPGSPLHF

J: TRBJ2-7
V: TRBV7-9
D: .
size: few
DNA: TGTGCCAGCAGCTTAGTGGTTCAGACATCCTACGAGCAGTACTTC
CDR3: CASSLVVQTSYEQYF

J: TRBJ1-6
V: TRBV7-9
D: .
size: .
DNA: TGTGCCAGCAGCTTAGTGGGATCAGTTCAGTCACCCCTCCACTTT
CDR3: CASSLVGSVQSPLHF

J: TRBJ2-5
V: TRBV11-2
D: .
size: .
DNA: TGTGCCAGCAGCTACCGGGCCATCCAAGAGACCCAGTACTTC
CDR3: CASSYRAIQETQYF